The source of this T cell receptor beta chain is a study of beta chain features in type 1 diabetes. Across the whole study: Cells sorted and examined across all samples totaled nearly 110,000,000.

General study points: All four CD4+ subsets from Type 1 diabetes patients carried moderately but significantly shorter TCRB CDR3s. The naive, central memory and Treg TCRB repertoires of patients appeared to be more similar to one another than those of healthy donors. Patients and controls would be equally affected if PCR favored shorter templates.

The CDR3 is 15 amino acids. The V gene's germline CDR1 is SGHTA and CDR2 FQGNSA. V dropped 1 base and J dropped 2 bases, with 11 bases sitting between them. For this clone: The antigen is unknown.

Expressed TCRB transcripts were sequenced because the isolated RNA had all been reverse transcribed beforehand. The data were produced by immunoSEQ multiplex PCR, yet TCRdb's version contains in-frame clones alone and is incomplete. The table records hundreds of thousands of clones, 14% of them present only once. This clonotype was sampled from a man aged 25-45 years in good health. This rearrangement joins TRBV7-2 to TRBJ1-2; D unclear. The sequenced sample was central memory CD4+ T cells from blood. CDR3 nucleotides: TGTGCCAGCAGCTTAGTAAACAACCAAAACTATGGCTACACCTTC. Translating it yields CASSLVNNQNYGYTF.